The rows below give T cell receptor beta chains drawn from one sample of a study of cytomegalovirus exposure and HLA in healthy donors. Only in-frame clones appear in the TCRdb table, and some are missing; sequencing was by immunoSEQ multiplex PCR. The data show roughly 65,000 clones, 80% seen once. Sequenced: PBMCs. These receptors were taken from a woman in her thirties in good health and CMV-seronegative. CDR3s include the opening cysteine and the closing phenylalanine or tryptophan. D genes are given only for firm matches. Not every row has a clone size; where given, it reads once, few, many or a size class.

TRBV27	TRBD1	TRBJ2-7	.	TGTGCCAGCGGTTCCCCGGGACAGGGGATGTACTTC	CASGSPGQGMYF
TRBV5-4	.	TRBJ1-1	.	TGTGCCAGCAGCTTGCCTACCGCTGAAGCTTTCTTT	CASSLPTAEAFF
TRBV25-1	.	TRBJ1-2	.	TGTGCCAGCAGACATTCAGGGGTCGGCTACACCTTC	CASRHSGVGYTF
TRBV10-3	.	TRBJ2-6	once	TGTGCCATCAGTGATCTTTCTTCCTCTGGGGCCAACGTCCTGACTTTC	CAISDLSSSGANVLTF
TRBV5-4	TRBD1	TRBJ1-1	.	TGTGCCAGCAGCTACGGGACAGGTGAAGCTTTCTTT	CASSYGTGEAFF
TRBV30	.	TRBJ1-6	.	TGTGCCTGGTCCTCCAGCCATGGAGGTCGATCACCCCTCCACTTT	CAWSSSHGGRSPLHF
TRBV4-3	.	TRBJ1-4	few	TGCGCCAGCAGCCAAGTACAGGCACCTAATGAAAAACTGTTTTTT	CASSQVQAPNEKLFF
TRBV9	TRBD1	TRBJ2-7	.	TGTGCCAGCAGCGTACGGGGACAGGACTACGAGCAGTACTTC	CASSVRGQDYEQYF
TRBV13	.	TRBJ2-5	.	TGTGCCAGCAGCTTATACGGGGGTGGCGAGACCCAGTACTTC	CASSLYGGGETQYF
TRBV9	.	TRBJ1-2	once	TGTGCCAGCAGCGTAGGAACCCCGGCTTGGAGCTATGGCTACACCTTC	CASSVGTPAWSYGYTF
TRBV9	.	TRBJ2-1	.	TGTGCCAGCAGCGTAGTAAGTAACTCGAACAATGAGCAGTTCTTC	CASSVVSNSNNEQFF
TRBV7-2	.	TRBJ1-6	few	TGTGCCAGCAGCTTAGCGTTTCTCAAGAGGGGGTTCAGTAATTCACCCCTCCACTTT	CASSLAFLKRGFSNSPLHF
TRBV11-2	TRBD2	TRBJ2-6	few	TGTGCCAGCAGCTTTAGGGAGGGGCGTTCTGGGGCCAACGTCCTGACTTTC	CASSFREGRSGANVLTF
TRBV11-2	.	TRBJ2-3	.	TGTGCCAGCAGCTTAGATCTGGGCGCAGATACGCAGTATTTT	CASSLDLGADTQYF
TRBV13	.	TRBJ1-5	.	TGTGCCAGCAGCCCCCGCGGGGTCGGGCCCCAGCATTTT	CASSPRGVGPQHF
TRBV30	.	TRBJ1-1	.	TGTGCCTGCCTAAACAGGGCGGAAAGGTTAGGCACTGAAGCTTTCTTT	CACLNRAERLGTEAFF
TRBV5-4	TRBD2	TRBJ2-7	.	TGTGCCAGCAGCTGGGGGGCCAGCGGGGGGGCTTACGAGCAGTACTTC	CASSWGASGGAYEQYF
TRBV2	TRBD2	TRBJ2-3	.	TGTGCCAGCCCCTCCCCAGCGGGGGGCAAGGTGACGCAGTATTTT	CASPSPAGGKVTQYF
TRBV30	.	TRBJ2-2	.	TGTGCCTGGAGCCAGTCCCCCGGAGCCGGGGAGCTGTTTTTT	CAWSQSPGAGELFF
TRBV6-5	.	TRBJ1-1	.	TGTGCCAGCAGTTTATGGACAGTGAACACTGAAGCTTTCTTT	CASSLWTVNTEAFF
TRBV5-6	.	TRBJ1-6	.	TGTGCCAGCAGCTTTGGGCAGTATAATTCACCCCTCCACTTT	CASSFGQYNSPLHF
TRBV13	.	TRBJ1-2	.	TGTGCCAGCAGCTTGGGGAACAGGGTGTCCAACGGCTACACCTTC	CASSLGNRVSNGYTF
TRBV4-1	TRBD1	TRBJ1-6	.	TGCGCCAGCAGCCCCGCCGACAGGGATAATTCACCCCTCCACTTT	CASSPADRDNSPLHF
TRBV6-6	.	TRBJ1-1	few	TGTGCCAGCAGATTCAGGGAGGGCTCGGAAGCTTTCTTT	CASRFREGSEAFF
TRBV13	TRBD1	TRBJ1-1	once	TGTGCCAGCAGCTCGACAGGGGGCATGGGTGAAGCTTTCTTT	CASSSTGGMGEAFF
TRBV6-5	TRBD1	TRBJ2-5	.	TGTGCCAGCAGTCGGACAGGGCCTCAAGAGACCCAGTACTTC	CASSRTGPQETQYF